The text below deals with one T cell receptor beta chain. The antigen this receptor binds is unknown. Base qualities are not recorded, but no much larger clone differs from it by a single base. The entry originates in a study of blood T cell repertoires in COVID-19 (dated by TCRdb to about 2020). About the investigation overall: Collaborator samples came from the United States, Italy and Spain and covered acute and convalescent phases of COVID-19. Subjects who had been exposed to COVID-19, were actively infected with it, or had recovered from it provided the deeply sampled blood TCRbeta repertoires that made up the dataset. The material from the prospective study consisted of cDNA or gDNA derived from T cells, B-cell-depleted T cells, or PBMCs. Sample metadata almost always included a de-identified subject ID, COVID-19 status, age in years and sex. Samples came from the ongoing ImmuneRACE study (first 160 participants) plus 1,254 subjects from 6 global collaborators. The repertoires were released in a freely available public database intended as a resource for research on the immune response to SARS-CoV-2. Where available, HLA class I and class II types were obtained from metadata supplied by the sample provider rather than from assay-based typing.

TCRbeta CDR3 regions were amplified from genomic DNA by means of the immunoSEQ Assay, a bias-controlled multiplex PCR. On the study's bioinformatics: Within the assay, amplification of reference gene primers was used to estimate how many nucleated cells each sample contained. To quantify the absolute abundance of each unique TCRbeta CDR3 rearrangement, sequence reads were collapsed and filtered. For each sample, productive Simpson clonality was calculated by taking the square root of Simpson's diversity index across productive rearrangements. TCRdb took this table from immuneACCESS and kept in-frame rearrangements with V and J called. Such tables lack part of the clones; where checked against another copy, unresolved V genes explain under half of the gap, and the rest is unexplained. The V and J calls and clone size come from that table; D and trimming were worked out from the DNA. The sample yields under 200,000 clones; roughly 84% were counted once. Of the sample, 7% is held by the ten largest clones.

Summary of the overall study and its limitations: The quantity of clinical and demographic metadata differed by source and by participant and was supplied without curation.

Whole blood was collected in K2EDTA tubes by collaborating institutions according to the institutions' own protocols. For TCRbeta analysis, collaborator samples were shipped as frozen whole blood, as isolated PBMCs, or as DNA extracted from either sample type. The sequencing sample was made of peripheral blood. The sequence was obtained from a man aged 50 to 60 with active or convalescent COVID-19.

The sequenced DNA: TGTGCCAGCAGCCCAGGACAGCTGAACACTGAAGCTTTCTTT. This translates into CASSPGQLNTEAFF. Recombination joined TRBV14 with TRBJ1-1; D gene: possibly TRBD1, on 6 matching bases. The germline V gene provides CDR1 SGHDN and CDR2 FVKESK. At the junction V is shortened by 4 bases and J by 0 bases, with 9 bases in between. Reading from cysteine to phenylalanine, the CDR3 counts 14 amino acids. The read is trimmed to its CDR3 DNA, 42 bases read in frame from base 1.